The 13 T cell receptor beta chains reported below all come from one sample, sequenced in a study of blood T cell repertoires in COVID-19. The method was immunoSEQ multiplex PCR; TCRdb's version includes in-frame clones alone and lacks a portion of them. The sample shows around 46,000 clones, around 87% of them seen only once. The sequencing sample was made of peripheral blood. Receptors originate from a woman older than 75 with COVID-19, enrolled during active disease.

V usage is TRBV7-6 and J usage is TRBJ1-4, with a possible D match to TRBD1 (6 bases). CDR1 and CDR2 from the germline V gene are SGHVS and FNYEAQ. CDR3 length equals 16 residues. V was cut by 1 base and J by 8 bases, with 17 bases left in between. This CDR3 reads CASSLGQGRGSEKLFF. DNA of the CDR3: TGTGCCAGCAGCTTAGGTCAGGGGAGAGGAAGCGAAAAACTGTTTTTT.

With respect to this clone: The identical CDR3 is also encoded by other nucleotide sequences in the sample. This chain uses TRBV18 with TRBJ1-5; 8 nucleotides align to TRBD1. This CDR3 is built from 15 residues. The trim removed 5 bases at V and 10 bases at J, leaving 13 bases unmatched. Germline CDR1 and CDR2: KGHSH and LQKENI. CDR3 protein: CASSRGQGVKEPQHF. CDR3 DNA sequence: TGTGCCAGCTCAAGAGGACAGGGCGTAAAGGAACCCCAGCATTTT.

This chain links TRBV7-8 with TRBJ1-3; maybe TRBD1 (5 bases). Germline V lookup: CDR1 SGHVS, CDR2 FQNEAQ. V gave up 5 bases and J gave up 3 bases, with 20 bases separating them. This CDR3 is 17 amino acids long. The CDR3 reads CASSRKLARESGNTIYF. CDR3 nucleotide sequence: TGTGCCAGCAGCCGGAAGCTTGCCAGGGAAAGTGGAAACACCATATATTTT.

V is TRBV19 and J is TRBJ1-1; D uncertain. CDR3 length: 13 residues. The germline V and J ends were trimmed by 1 base and 2 bases, with 5 bases remaining between them. Germline V gives CDR1 LNHDA, CDR2 SQIVND (reference sequence). CDR3 amino acids: CASSIVVNTEAFF. CDR3 nucleotides: TGTGCCAGTAGTATAGTAGTAAACACTGAAGCTTTCTTT.

The chain joins TRBV15 to TRBJ2-7, with 9 positions matching TRBD2. This CDR3 is 19 amino acids long. In germline, CDR1 is LNHNV, CDR2 YYDKDF (reference sequence). The V segment lost 0 bases and the J segment 0 bases; nucleotides outside the gene matches: 12. The CDR3 bases are TGTGCCACCAGCAGAGATTCGGGGCTAGCGGGACGCATCTCCTACGAGCAGTACTTC. It specifies CATSRDSGLAGRISYEQYF.

This chain joins TRBV14 and TRBJ2-5; D is unresolved. The CDR3 has 13 amino acids. V lost 4 bases and J 1 base, leaving 7 bases between the germline ends. Germline V lookup: CDR1 SGHDN, CDR2 FVKESK. For the CDR3, the DNA is TGTGCCAGCAGCCGCAGGTCCCAAGAGACCCAGTACTTC. Its translation: CASSRRSQETQYF.

The V call is TRBV24-1, the J call TRBJ2-1, with a possible D match to TRBD2 (5 bases). This CDR3 has 16 amino acids. Germline V gene data show CDR1 as KGHDR and CDR2 as SFDVKD. V lost 10 bases, J lost 2 bases, and 20 bases lay in between. The CDR3 region has the DNA TGTGCCACTATGAGGACGGACGGGAAGACCTACAATGAGCAGTTCTTC. As protein: CATMRTDGKTYNEQFF.

J is TRBJ2-3 and V is TRBV3-1 (or the pseudogene TRBV3-2); D is possibly TRBD1 (5 bases). Germline-derived CDR1 and CDR2 are LGHDT and YNNKEL (reference sequence). The CDR3 runs 14 residues. Trimming took off 2 bases at V and 4 bases at J, with 10 bases between the two ends. The CDR3 nucleotides read TGTGCCAGCAGCCAACAGGGCGTATCAGATACGCAGTATTTT. Protein product: CASSQQGVSDTQYF.

The rearrangement links TRBV19 to TRBJ2-2, with a possible D match to TRBD1 (5 bases). Trimming took 4 bases from V and 2 from J, leaving 11 bases between them. The CDR3 runs 15 residues. Looked up from germline, CDR1 is LNHDA and CDR2 is SQIVND (reference sequence). DNA for the CDR3: TGTGCCAGTAGTACTGACAGAACTAACACCGGGGAGCTGTTTTTT. Protein sequence: CASSTDRTNTGELFF.

Only a few counts were recorded for this clone. This chain uses TRBV5-8 with TRBJ2-7, with a weak D call TRBD1 (5 bases). Germline lookup yields CDR1 SGHTS and CDR2 YDEGEE. The CDR3 covers 15 residues. Deletions cut 0 bases from V and 4 bases from J, with 14 bases between. The CDR3 here is CASSLVGQGLYEQYF. The CDR3, as DNA: TGTGCCAGCAGCTTGGTCGGCCAGGGTCTTTACGAGCAGTACTTC.

About this clone: This sample includes further DNA sequences coding for the same CDR3. V and J are TRBV14 and TRBJ2-5, with 9 bases identical to TRBD2. Unmatched junction bases numbered 12, after V lost 3 bases and J lost 4 bases. The germline V gene encodes CDR1 SGHDN and CDR2 FVKESK. The CDR3 length is 17 residues. CDR3 sequence reads: CASSQDRLAGWRETQYF. CDR3 sequence (DNA): TGTGCCAGCAGCCAGGATCGGCTAGCGGGGTGGCGAGAGACCCAGTACTTC.

This chain joins TRBV7-9 and TRBJ1-1, with TRBD1 identical over 8 bases. Trimming cost V 7 bases and J 7 bases; bases outside gene matches: 8. Germline V gene lookup returns CDR1 SEHNR and CDR2 FQNEAQ (reference sequence). This CDR3 region has 13 residues. The CDR3 region is CASTLDRAYEAFF. The CDR3 region has the DNA TGTGCCAGCACCTTGGACAGGGCGTATGAAGCTTTCTTT.

This sequence joins TRBV7-9 and TRBJ1-2; TRBD1 agrees at 7 bases. Germline values: CDR1 SEHNR, CDR2 FQNEAQ (reference sequence). The CDR3 length is 15 residues. Trimming took 5 bases from V and 2 from J; bases not matched to a gene: 8. The DNA for the CDR3 is TGTGCCAGCAGCACGGCGACAGGGTCGAACTATGGCTACACCTTC. It translates to CASSTATGSNYGYTF.